This T cell receptor (beta chain) was obtained from a study of cytomegalovirus exposure and HLA in healthy donors. The CDR3 runs 15 residues. Germline CDR1 and CDR2: PRHDT and FYEKMQ (reference sequence). V lost 0 bases to trimming and J lost 5 bases; unmatched junction nucleotides: 4. The PCR employed 60 Vbeta primers together with 13 Jbeta primers. Generated by immunoSEQ multiplex PCR, the TCRdb table keeps only in-frame clones and is missing some. The sample has some 130,000 clones; roughly 88% are singletons. V and J are TRBV13 and TRBJ2-5; 9 positions agree with TRBD2. This TCR was recovered from a boy under 18 in good health and CMV-seronegative. Sequencing was done on a sample of PBMCs. CDR3 amino acids: CASSLGVGTSETQYF. CDR3 coding DNA: TGTGCCAGCAGCTTAGGTGTCGGGACTAGCGAGACCCAGTACTTC.